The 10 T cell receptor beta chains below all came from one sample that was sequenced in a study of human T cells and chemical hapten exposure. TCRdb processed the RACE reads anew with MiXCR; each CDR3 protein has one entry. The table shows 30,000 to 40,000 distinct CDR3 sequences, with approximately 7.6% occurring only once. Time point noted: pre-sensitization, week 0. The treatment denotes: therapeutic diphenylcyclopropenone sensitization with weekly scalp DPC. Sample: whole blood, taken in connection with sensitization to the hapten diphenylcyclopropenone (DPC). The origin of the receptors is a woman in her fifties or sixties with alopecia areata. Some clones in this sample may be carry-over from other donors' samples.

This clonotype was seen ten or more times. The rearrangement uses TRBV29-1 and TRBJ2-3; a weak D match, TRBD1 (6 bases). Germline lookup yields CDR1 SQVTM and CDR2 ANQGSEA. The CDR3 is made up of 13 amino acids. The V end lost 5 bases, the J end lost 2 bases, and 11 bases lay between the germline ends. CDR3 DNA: TGCAGCGTTTCAAGGGGGAACACAGATACGCAGTATTTT. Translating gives CSVSRGNTDTQYF.

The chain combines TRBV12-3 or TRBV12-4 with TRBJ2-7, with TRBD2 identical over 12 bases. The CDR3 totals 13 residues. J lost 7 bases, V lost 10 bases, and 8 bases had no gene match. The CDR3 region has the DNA TGTGCCACTTCGGGACTAGCGGGTGAGGAGCAGTACTTC. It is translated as CATSGLAGEEQYF.

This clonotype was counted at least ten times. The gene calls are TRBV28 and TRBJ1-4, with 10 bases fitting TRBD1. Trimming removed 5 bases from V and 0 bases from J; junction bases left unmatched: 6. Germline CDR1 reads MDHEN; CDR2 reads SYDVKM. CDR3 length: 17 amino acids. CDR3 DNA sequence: TGTGCCAGCAGTCCGCCGGGACAGGGGCCAACTAATGAAAAACTGTTTTTT. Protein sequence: CASSPPGQGPTNEKLFF.

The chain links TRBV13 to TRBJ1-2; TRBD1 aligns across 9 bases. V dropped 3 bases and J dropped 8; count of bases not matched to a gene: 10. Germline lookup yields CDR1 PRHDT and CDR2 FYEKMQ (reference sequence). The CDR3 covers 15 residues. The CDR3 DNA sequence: TGTGCCAGCAGCTTTCGCCGGGGACAGGGAATCGGCTACACCTTC. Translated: CASSFRRGQGIGYTF.

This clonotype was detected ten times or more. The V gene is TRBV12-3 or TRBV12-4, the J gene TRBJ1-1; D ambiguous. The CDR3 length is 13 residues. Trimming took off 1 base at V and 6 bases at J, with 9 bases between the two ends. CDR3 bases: TGTGCCAGCAGTTTAGATCGGGTTGCTGAAGCTTTCTTT. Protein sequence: CASSLDRVAEAFF.

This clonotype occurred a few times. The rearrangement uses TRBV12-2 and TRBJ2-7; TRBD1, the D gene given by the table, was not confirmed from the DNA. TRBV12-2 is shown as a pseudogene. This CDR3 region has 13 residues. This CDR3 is CASRRESSYEQYF. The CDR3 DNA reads TGTGCAAGTCGCCGGGAAAGCTCCTACGAGCAGTACTTC.

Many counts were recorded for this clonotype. This CDR3 reads CASSPRGSNEQFF. CDR3 nucleotide sequence: TGTGCCAGCAGCCCGAGGGGATCAAATGAGCAGTTCTTC. The V call is TRBV7-2, the J call TRBJ2-1; D possibly matches TRBD1 or TRBD2 (5 bases each). The CDR3 totals 13 residues. Germline values: CDR1 SGHTA, CDR2 FQGNSA. Trimming cost V 5 bases and J 7 bases, with 12 bases left between them.

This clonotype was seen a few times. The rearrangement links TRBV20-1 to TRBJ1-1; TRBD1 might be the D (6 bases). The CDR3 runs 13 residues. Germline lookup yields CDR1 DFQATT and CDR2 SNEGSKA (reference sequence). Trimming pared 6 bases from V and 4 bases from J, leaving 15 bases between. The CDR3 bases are TGCAGTGCGAAAGGGACATCCCTCACTGAAGCTTTCTTT. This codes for CSAKGTSLTEAFF.

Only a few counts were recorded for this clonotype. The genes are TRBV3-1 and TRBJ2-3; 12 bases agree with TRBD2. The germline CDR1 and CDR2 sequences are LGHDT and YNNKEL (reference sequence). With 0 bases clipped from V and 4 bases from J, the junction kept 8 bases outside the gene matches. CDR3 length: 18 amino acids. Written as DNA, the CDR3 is TGTGCCAGCAGCCAAGATAGGGGCCTAGCGGGAGGGCCAGATACGCAGTATTTT. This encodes CASSQDRGLAGGPDTQYF.

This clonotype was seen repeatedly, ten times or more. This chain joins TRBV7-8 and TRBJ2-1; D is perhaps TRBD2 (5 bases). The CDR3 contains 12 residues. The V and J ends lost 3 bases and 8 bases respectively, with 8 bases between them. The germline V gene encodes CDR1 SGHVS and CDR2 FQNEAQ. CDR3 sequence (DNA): TGTGCCAGCAGCTTGTTGGGAGATGAGCAGTTCTTC. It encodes CASSLLGDEQFF.